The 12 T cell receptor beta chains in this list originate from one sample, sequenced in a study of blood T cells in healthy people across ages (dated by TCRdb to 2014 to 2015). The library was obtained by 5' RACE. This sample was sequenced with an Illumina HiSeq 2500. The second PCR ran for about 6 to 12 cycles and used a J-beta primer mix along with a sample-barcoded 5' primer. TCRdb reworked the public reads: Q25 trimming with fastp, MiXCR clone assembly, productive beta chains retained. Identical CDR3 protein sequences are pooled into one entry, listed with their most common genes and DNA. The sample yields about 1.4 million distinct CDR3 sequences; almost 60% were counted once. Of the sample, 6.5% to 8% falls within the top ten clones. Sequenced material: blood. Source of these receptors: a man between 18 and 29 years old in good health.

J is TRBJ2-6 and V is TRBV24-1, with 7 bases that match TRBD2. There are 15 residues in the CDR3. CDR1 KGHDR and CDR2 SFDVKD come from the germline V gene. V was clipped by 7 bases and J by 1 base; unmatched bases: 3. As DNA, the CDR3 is TGTGCCACCAGCGCCGGGGGGTCTGGGGCCAACGTCCTGACTTTC. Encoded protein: CATSAGGSGANVLTF.

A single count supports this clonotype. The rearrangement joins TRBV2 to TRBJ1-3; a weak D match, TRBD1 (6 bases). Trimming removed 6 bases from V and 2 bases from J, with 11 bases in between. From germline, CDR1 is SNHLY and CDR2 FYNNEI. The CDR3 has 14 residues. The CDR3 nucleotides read TGTGCCAGCAGCTCCGGGACAACTGGAAACACCATATATTTT. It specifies CASSSGTTGNTIYF.

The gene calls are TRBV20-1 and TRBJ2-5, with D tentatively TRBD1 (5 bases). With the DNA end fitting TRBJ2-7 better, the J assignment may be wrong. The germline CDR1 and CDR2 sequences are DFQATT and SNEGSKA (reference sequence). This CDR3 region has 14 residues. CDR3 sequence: CSALQDNSKYEQYF. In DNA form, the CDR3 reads TGCAGTGCTTTACAGGACAACTCGAAATACGAGCAGTACTTC.

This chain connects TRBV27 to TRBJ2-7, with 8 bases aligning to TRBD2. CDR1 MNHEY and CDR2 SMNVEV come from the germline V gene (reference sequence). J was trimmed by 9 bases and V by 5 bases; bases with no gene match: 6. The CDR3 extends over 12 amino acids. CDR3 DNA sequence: TGTGCCAGCAGTCCCCCCGGGAGGGGGCAGTACTTC. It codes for CASSPPGRGQYF.

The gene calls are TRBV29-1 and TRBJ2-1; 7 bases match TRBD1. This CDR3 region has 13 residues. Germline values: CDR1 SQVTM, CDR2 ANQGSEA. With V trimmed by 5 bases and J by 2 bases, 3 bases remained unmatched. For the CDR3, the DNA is TGCAGCGTTAGCGGACAGGCCTACAATGAGCAGTTCTTC. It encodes CSVSGQAYNEQFF.

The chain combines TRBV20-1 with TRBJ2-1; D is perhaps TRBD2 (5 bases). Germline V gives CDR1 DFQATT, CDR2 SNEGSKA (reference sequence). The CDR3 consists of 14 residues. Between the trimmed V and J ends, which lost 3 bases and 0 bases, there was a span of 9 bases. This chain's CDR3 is CSARSGPSYNEQFF. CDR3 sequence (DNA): TGCAGTGCTAGGAGCGGACCCTCCTACAATGAGCAGTTCTTC.

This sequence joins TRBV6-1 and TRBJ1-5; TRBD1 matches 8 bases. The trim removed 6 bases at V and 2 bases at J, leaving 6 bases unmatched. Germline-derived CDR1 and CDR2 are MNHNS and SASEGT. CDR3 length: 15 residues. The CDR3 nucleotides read TGTGCCAGCAGCTCTGACAGGGGTGGCAATCAGCCCCAGCATTTT. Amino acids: CASSSDRGGNQPQHF.

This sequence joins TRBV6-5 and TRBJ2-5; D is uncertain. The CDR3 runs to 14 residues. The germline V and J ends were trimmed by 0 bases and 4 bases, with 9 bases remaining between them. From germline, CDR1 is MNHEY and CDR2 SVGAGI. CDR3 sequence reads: CASSYSNVRETQYF. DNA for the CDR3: TGTGCCAGCAGTTACTCGAACGTAAGAGAGACCCAGTACTTC.

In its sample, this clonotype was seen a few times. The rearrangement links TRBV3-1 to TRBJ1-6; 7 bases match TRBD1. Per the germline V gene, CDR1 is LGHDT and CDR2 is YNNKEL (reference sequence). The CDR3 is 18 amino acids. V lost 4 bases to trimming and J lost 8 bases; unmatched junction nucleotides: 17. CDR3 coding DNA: TGTGCCAGCAGCCTGAATCTTCCCTTCCGGGACAGCCATTCACCCCTCCACTTT. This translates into CASSLNLPFRDSHSPLHF.

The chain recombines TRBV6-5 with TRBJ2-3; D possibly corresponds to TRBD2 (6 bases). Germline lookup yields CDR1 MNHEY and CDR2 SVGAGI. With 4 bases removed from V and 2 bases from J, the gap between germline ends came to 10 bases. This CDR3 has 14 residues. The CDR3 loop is CASSFGLITDTQYF. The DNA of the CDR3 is TGTGCCAGCAGTTTTGGACTAATCACAGATACGCAGTATTTT.

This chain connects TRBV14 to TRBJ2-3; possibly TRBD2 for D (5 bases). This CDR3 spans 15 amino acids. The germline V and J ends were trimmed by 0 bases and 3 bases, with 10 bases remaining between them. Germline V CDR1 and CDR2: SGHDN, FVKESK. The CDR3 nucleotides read TGTGCCAGCAGCCAAGACCCTAGCAAAACAGATACGCAGTATTTT. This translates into CASSQDPSKTDTQYF. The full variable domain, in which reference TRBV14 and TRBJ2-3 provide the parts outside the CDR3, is EAGVTQFPSHSVIEKGQTVTLRCDPISGHDNLYWYRRVMGKEIKFLLHFVKESKQDESGMPNNRFLAERTGGTYSTLKVQPAELEDSGVYFCASSQDPSKTDTQYFGPGTRLTVL.

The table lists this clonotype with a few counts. The CDR3 here is CASSLLPQPQHF. In DNA form, the CDR3 reads TGTGCCAGCAGTTTGCTCCCTCAGCCCCAGCATTTT. The rearrangement joins TRBV12-3 or TRBV12-4 to TRBJ1-5; D is undetermined. The length of the CDR3 is 12 residues. V was trimmed by 3 bases and J by 6 bases, leaving 6 bases between them.